The 20 T cell receptor beta chains presented below share a single source sample, sequenced in a study of T cell changes during pregnancy in multiple sclerosis. Repertoires were generated with immunoSEQ multiplex PCR, while TCRdb's copy carries only in-frame clones and drops some. The sample lists about 87,000 clones; about 94% were seen once. Here the sequenced sample was peripheral blood, taken in the third trimester of pregnancy. Receptors were obtained from a female donor in good health, enrolled as a control in a pregnancy study.

This chain connects TRBV19 to TRBJ1-2; a weak D match, TRBD1 (5 bases). Germline loops: CDR1 LNHDA, CDR2 SQIVND (reference sequence). CDR3 size: 16 residues. Deletions cut 5 bases from V and 1 base from J, with 17 bases between. The CDR3 DNA sequence: TGTGCCAGTAGTCGGAGGGGATATCGGGATAACTATGGCTACACCTTC. It specifies CASSRRGYRDNYGYTF.

V usage is TRBV15 and J usage is TRBJ1-5; D call uncertain. The CDR3 runs 13 residues. Trimming took off 5 bases at V and 5 bases at J, with 10 bases between the two ends. Per germline, CDR1 LNHNV and CDR2 YYDKDF (reference sequence). CDR3 bases: TGTGCCACCAGCGCTAAAGCACATCAGCCCCAGCATTTT. Protein product: CATSAKAHQPQHF. Together with reference TRBV15 and TRBJ1-5, the CDR3 gives the full variable domain: DAMVIQNPRYQVTQFGKPVTLSCSQTLNHNVMYWYQQKSSQAPKLLFHYYDKDFNNEADTPDNFQSRRPNTSFCFLDIRSPGLGDTAMYLCATSAKAHQPQHFGDGTRLSIL.

The genes are TRBV11-2 and TRBJ1-4, with D possibly TRBD1 on 6 matching bases. The germline V and J ends were trimmed by 1 base and 4 bases, with 13 bases remaining between them. This CDR3 contains 16 residues. Germline V gene sequence: CDR1 SGHAT, CDR2 FQNNGV. The CDR3 loop is CASSLGTQGYNEKLFF. In nucleotides, the CDR3 is TGTGCCAGCAGCTTAGGTACCCAGGGGTATAATGAAAAACTGTTTTTT.

The chain is built from TRBV6-1 and TRBJ2-3, with 8 bases aligning to TRBD1. The CDR3 is 16 residues long. J gave up 4 bases and V 1 base, and 7 bases lay outside the gene matches. From germline, CDR1 is MNHNS and CDR2 SASEGT. As DNA, the CDR3 is TGTGCCAGCAGTGAAGTTGGGGCAGGGGGCGCAGATACGCAGTATTTT. Its protein is CASSEVGAGGADTQYF.

The chain recombines TRBV6-5 with TRBJ2-3, with a possible D match to TRBD1 (6 bases). In germline, CDR1 is MNHEY, CDR2 SVGAGI. The CDR3 runs 14 residues. Trimming removed 6 bases from V and 2 bases from J, with 12 bases in between. DNA for the CDR3: TGTGCCAGCAGAAGAGACAGGACCACAGATACGCAGTATTTT. This codes for CASRRDRTTDTQYF.

V and J are TRBV5-1 and TRBJ1-5; D unresolved. This CDR3 comprises 13 residues. V was clipped by 3 bases and J by 0 bases, with 4 bases between them. Looked up from germline, CDR1 is SGHRS and CDR2 is YFSETQ. The CDR3 reads CASSSDSNQPQHF. The CDR3, as DNA: TGCGCCAGCAGCTCAGATAGCAATCAGCCCCAGCATTTT.

V usage is TRBV28 and J usage is TRBJ1-5, with D perhaps TRBD1 (5 bases). Germline assignment: CDR1 MDHEN and CDR2 SYDVKM. The CDR3 loop spans 14 amino acids. Trimming cost V 2 bases and J 6 bases, with 11 bases left between them. CDR3 coding DNA: TGTGCCAGCAGTTTAGGGCAGGGAGGTCAGCCCCAGCATTTT. Protein sequence: CASSLGQGGQPQHF.

This rearrangement joins TRBV11-3 to TRBJ2-1; 7 nucleotides align to TRBD2. The V segment lost 4 bases and the J segment 6 bases; nucleotides outside the gene matches: 15. The CDR3 is made up of 17 amino acids. Germline-derived CDR1 and CDR2 are SGHNT and YENEEA. The CDR3 DNA is TGTGCCAGCAGCTCTGGACTAGTAAGAGGGACGGGCAATGAGCAGTTCTTC. Amino acid sequence: CASSSGLVRGTGNEQFF.

With respect to this clone: At the DNA level, this CDR3 is encoded by other sequences in the same sample as well. CDR3 bases: TGTGCCAGCAGCCAGGGGGCGCGGAGCGAGACCCAGTACTTC. Its translation: CASSQGARSETQYF. V and J are TRBV14 and TRBJ2-5; a possible D gene is TRBD1 (6 bases). The CDR3 runs to 14 residues. CDR1 is SGHDN and CDR2 is FVKESK in the germline V gene. Trimming shortened V by 3 bases and J by 5 bases, and 13 bases separated the two germline ends. The full variable domain, rest sourced from reference TRBV14 and TRBJ2-5, is EAGVTQFPSHSVIEKGQTVTLRCDPISGHDNLYWYRRVMGKEIKFLLHFVKESKQDESGMPNNRFLAERTGGTYSTLKVQPAELEDSGVYFCASSQGARSETQYFGPGTRLLVL.

This chain links TRBV11-2 with TRBJ2-7; tentative D call: TRBD2 (5 bases). The CDR3 consists of 12 residues. Germline CDR1 SGHAT, CDR2 FQNNGV. V was trimmed by 5 bases and J by 4 bases, leaving 9 bases between them. CDR3 sequence: CASSGPGYEQYF. CDR3 nucleotide sequence: TGTGCCAGCAGCGGCCCGGGGTACGAGCAGTACTTC.

V and J are TRBV7-9 and TRBJ2-1; TRBD1 might be the D (5 bases). The CDR3 consists of 15 residues. V lost 3 bases, J lost 3 bases, and 12 bases lay in between. Germline-derived CDR1 and CDR2 are SEHNR and FQNEAQ (reference sequence). The CDR3 region has the DNA TGTGCCAGCAGCTTCCCCACAGGTAACTACAATGAGCAGTTCTTC. This sequence encodes CASSFPTGNYNEQFF.

This clone appeared once. The V call is TRBV7-9, the J call TRBJ2-7; 14 bases are shared with TRBD2. Germline-derived CDR1 and CDR2 are SEHNR and FQNEAQ (reference sequence). This CDR3 spans 15 amino acids. J was trimmed by 4 bases and V by 3 bases; bases with no gene match: 2. In DNA form, the CDR3 reads TGTGCCAGCAGCTTGGGGACTAGCGGGGGATACGAGCAGTACTTC. Translating gives CASSLGTSGGYEQYF.

With regard to this clone: This sample includes further DNA sequences coding for the same CDR3. This chain links TRBV5-1 with TRBJ2-2; D is possibly TRBD2 (6 bases). In germline, CDR1 is SGHRS, CDR2 YFSETQ. Trimming shortened V by 7 bases and J by 1 base, and 11 bases separated the two germline ends. This CDR3 is built from 14 residues. CDR3 sequence: CASGIAVNTGELFF. The CDR3, as DNA: TGCGCCAGCGGGATAGCGGTGAACACCGGGGAGCTGTTTTTT.

The gene calls are TRBV7-2 and TRBJ2-6, with 9 positions matching TRBD1. The J segment lost 13 bases and the V segment lost 5 bases, leaving 9 bases of the junction unmatched. The CDR3 spans 14 residues. Germline lookup yields CDR1 SGHTA and CDR2 FQGNSA. The CDR3 sequence: CASSTDRGGPVLTF. CDR3 DNA: TGTGCCAGCAGCACGGACAGGGGCGGGCCAGTCCTGACTTTC.

The genes are TRBV5-1 and TRBJ1-2; 8 nucleotides align to TRBD1. This CDR3 comprises 16 residues. V trimming: 2 bases; J trimming: 7 bases; junction bases outside the gene matches: 13. CDR1 and CDR2 (germline): SGHRS, YFSETQ. The CDR3 sequence is CASSFGQGSPSGGYTF. The CDR3 DNA follows: TGCGCCAGCAGCTTTGGACAGGGATCTCCCTCTGGTGGCTACACCTTC.

The V and J genes are TRBV10-3 and TRBJ2-5; tentative D call: TRBD1 (6 bases). Between the trimmed V and J ends, which lost 0 bases and 5 bases, there was a span of 22 bases. Germline V gene lookup returns CDR1 ENHRY and CDR2 SYGVKD. This CDR3 region has 18 residues. In nucleotides, the CDR3 is TGTGCCATCAGTGAGTCGACTCAACAGGGCTACCTCCGGGAGACCCAGTACTTC. Residues: CAISESTQQGYLRETQYF.

V is TRBV30 and J is TRBJ1-3; D gene unclear. Trimming removed 1 base at V and 6 bases at J, with 13 bases between. The CDR3 has 14 amino acids. The germline V gene has CDR1 GTSNPN and CDR2 SVGIG (reference sequence). The CDR3 DNA is TGTGCCTGGAGTGAACTTACCGGGGAAAACACCATATATTTT. Translated, it gives CAWSELTGENTIYF.

This clone was picked up one time. The V and J genes are TRBV5-1 and TRBJ2-5, with TRBD2 matching over 10 bases. The CDR3 covers 15 residues. The germline V gene encodes CDR1 SGHRS and CDR2 YFSETQ. The V gene end was trimmed by 2 bases and the J gene end by 3 bases; junction bases not matched to a gene: 4. The CDR3 coding sequence is TGCGCCAGCAGCTTAGCGGGGGGGACAAAAGAGACCCAGTACTTC. The encoded protein is CASSLAGGTKETQYF.

This chain uses TRBV5-1 with TRBJ2-1, with a weak D call TRBD1 (7 bases). The V gene lost 0 bases and the J gene lost 6 bases, with 16 bases spanning the gap. Per germline, CDR1 SGHRS and CDR2 YFSETQ. The CDR3 has 16 amino acids. The CDR3 loop reads CASSLVPSQGGNEQFF. The DNA of the CDR3 is TGCGCCAGCAGCTTGGTCCCGAGTCAGGGGGGCAATGAGCAGTTCTTC.

The gene calls are TRBV2 and TRBJ2-1, with D tentatively TRBD2 (5 bases). The germline CDR1 and CDR2 sequences are SNHLY and FYNNEI. The CDR3 length is 16 residues. V lost 0 bases, J lost 0 bases, and 9 bases lay in between. Here the CDR3 reads CASSEARGGSYNEQFF. CDR3 DNA: TGTGCCAGCAGTGAAGCACGAGGAGGCTCCTACAATGAGCAGTTCTTC.